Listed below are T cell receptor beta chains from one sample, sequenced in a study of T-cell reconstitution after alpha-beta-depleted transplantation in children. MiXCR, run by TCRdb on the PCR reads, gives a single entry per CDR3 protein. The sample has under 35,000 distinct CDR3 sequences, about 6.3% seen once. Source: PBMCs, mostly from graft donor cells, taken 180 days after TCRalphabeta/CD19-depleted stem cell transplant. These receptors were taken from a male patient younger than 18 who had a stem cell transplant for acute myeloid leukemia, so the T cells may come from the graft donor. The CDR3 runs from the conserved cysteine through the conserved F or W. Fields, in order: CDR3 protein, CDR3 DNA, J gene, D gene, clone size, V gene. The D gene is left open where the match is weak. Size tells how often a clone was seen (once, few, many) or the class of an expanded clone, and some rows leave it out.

CASSLRGAAAYEQYF TGTGCCAGCAGCCTCAGGGGGGCCGCGGCCTACGAGCAGTACTTC TRBJ2-7 . many TRBV7-2
CASSRGQVYGYTF TGTGCCAGCAGTAGAGGACAGGTGTATGGCTACACCTTC TRBJ1-2 TRBD1 medium-sized TRBV6-5
CASSEYPSGSSDTQYF TGTGCCAGCAGTGAATACCCTAGCGGGAGCTCAGATACGCAGTATTTT TRBJ2-3 TRBD2 many TRBV25-1
CASSLVGGGTSTDTQYF TGCGCCAGCAGCTTGGTAGGAGGTGGGACTAGCACAGATACGCAGTATTTT TRBJ2-3 . many TRBV5-1
CASSPNRGDQETQYF TGTGCCAGCTCACCTAACAGAGGAGACCAAGAGACCCAGTACTTC TRBJ2-5 . . TRBV18
CASSLGTGAYNEQFF TGTGCCAGCAGTTTGGGGACAGGGGCCTACAATGAGCAGTTCTTC TRBJ2-1 TRBD1 many TRBV27
CASSPRQGGQFF TGCGCCAGCAGCCCACGACAGGGAGGGCAGTTCTTC TRBJ2-1 . many TRBV5-1
CASTSAGVNTGELFF TGTGCCAGTACCTCCGCAGGGGTGAACACCGGGGAGCTGTTTTTT TRBJ2-2 . few TRBV19
CASSLRGLQETQYF TGCGCCAGCAGCTTGCGAGGACTACAAGAGACCCAGTACTTC TRBJ2-5 . many TRBV5-1
CASSEQGVAETQYF TGTGCCAGCAGCGAACAGGGGGTAGCGGAGACCCAGTACTTC TRBJ2-5 TRBD1 many TRBV5-6
CASSFPGQGPTNTQYF TGTGCCAGCAGCTTCCCGGGACAGGGGCCCACAAATACGCAGTATTTT TRBJ2-3 TRBD1 many TRBV5-6
CSASERVLAGTDTQYF TGCAGTGCTAGTGAGCGTGTACTAGCGGGCACAGATACGCAGTATTTT TRBJ2-3 TRBD2 many TRBV20-1
CASSSSGRGNTIYF TGTGCCAGCAGTTCCTCAGGGAGAGGAAACACCATATATTTT TRBJ1-3 . medium-sized TRBV6-2/TRBV6-3
CASSLGGVETQYF TGCGCCAGCAGCTTGGGGGGGGTAGAGACCCAGTACTTC TRBJ2-5 . many TRBV5-1
CASSLLATGELFF TGTGCCAGCAGCTTACTAGCAACCGGGGAGCTGTTTTTT TRBJ2-2 . many TRBV11-3
CASSLLGAVNYNGQFF TGTGCCAGCAGCTTATTGGGGGCCGTGAATTACAATGGACAGTTCTTC TRBJ2-1 . . TRBV7-8
CASSFNLGTDTQYF TGTGCCAGTAGCTTCAATTTGGGCACAGATACGCAGTATTTT TRBJ2-3 . . TRBV19
CASRRTSRNEQFF TGTGCCAGCAGGCGGACTAGCAGGAATGAGCAGTTCTTC TRBJ2-1 TRBD2 many TRBV28
CASSLGGAGVKTQYF TGTGCCAGCTCCCTGGGGGGAGCGGGTGTGAAGACCCAGTACTTC TRBJ2-5 . medium-sized TRBV28
CASSLDPRGGYTF TGTGCCAGCAGCCTCGACCCGAGAGGTGGCTACACCTTC TRBJ1-2 . many TRBV7-9
CASSRTGDRAYEQYF TGCGCCAGCAGCCGTACCGGCGACAGAGCCTACGAGCAGTACTTC TRBJ2-7 . many TRBV4-1
CASSVRRGTGAYEQYF TGTGCCAGCAGTGTCCGGAGGGGGACTGGAGCCTACGAGCAGTACTTC TRBJ2-7 . medium-sized TRBV27
CGASSRLAGGSPTDTQYF TGTGGGGCCAGTTCTCGACTAGCGGGGGGGTCACCGACGGATACGCAGTATTTT TRBJ2-3 TRBD2 . TRBV24-1
CASSVGGDNEQYF TGCGCCAGCAGCGTAGGGGGGGACAACGAGCAGTACTTC TRBJ2-7 . many TRBV5-1
CASSFSGQGGGYTF TGTGCCAGCAGCTTTTCGGGACAGGGAGGTGGCTACACCTTC TRBJ1-2 TRBD1 medium-sized TRBV5-5
CASSQPPGTPNEKLFF TGTGCCAGCAGCCAGCCCCCCGGGACCCCTAATGAAAAACTGTTTTTT TRBJ1-4 . many TRBV3-1
CASSSPRGLYNEQFF TGTGCCAGTAGCTCCCCCAGGGGGCTTTACAATGAGCAGTTCTTC TRBJ2-1 TRBD1 many TRBV19
CASTGGDPASYYEQYF TGTGCCAGCACCGGGGGGGACCCAGCTTCCTACTACGAGCAGTACTTC TRBJ2-7 TRBD2 many TRBV28
CASSGRGSTDTQYF TGTGCCAGCAGTGGGCGGGGGAGCACAGATACGCAGTATTTT TRBJ2-3 TRBD2 many TRBV5-6
CASSLVAKTQYF TGTGCCAGCAGCTTGGTGGCCAAGACCCAGTACTTC TRBJ2-5 . many TRBV7-9
CASSGTSGSISSYNEQFF TGTGCCAGCAGTGGGACTAGCGGTAGCATTAGCTCCTACAATGAGCAGTTCTTC TRBJ2-1 TRBD2 many TRBV2
CASSLDSLVNQPQHF TGTGCCAGCAGCTTAGATTCTTTGGTTAATCAGCCCCAGCATTTT TRBJ1-5 . many TRBV7-9
CASSSPQGYINEQYF TGTGCCAGCAGCTCTCCGCAGGGGTATATCAACGAGCAGTACTTC TRBJ2-7 . many TRBV6-1
CASSFRDIPYEQYF TGTGCCAGCAGTTTCCGGGACATTCCTTACGAGCAGTACTTC TRBJ2-7 . . TRBV25-1
CASSLAWEAGEQYF TGTGCCAGCAGCTTAGCCTGGGAGGCCGGGGAGCAGTACTTC TRBJ2-7 . many TRBV7-9